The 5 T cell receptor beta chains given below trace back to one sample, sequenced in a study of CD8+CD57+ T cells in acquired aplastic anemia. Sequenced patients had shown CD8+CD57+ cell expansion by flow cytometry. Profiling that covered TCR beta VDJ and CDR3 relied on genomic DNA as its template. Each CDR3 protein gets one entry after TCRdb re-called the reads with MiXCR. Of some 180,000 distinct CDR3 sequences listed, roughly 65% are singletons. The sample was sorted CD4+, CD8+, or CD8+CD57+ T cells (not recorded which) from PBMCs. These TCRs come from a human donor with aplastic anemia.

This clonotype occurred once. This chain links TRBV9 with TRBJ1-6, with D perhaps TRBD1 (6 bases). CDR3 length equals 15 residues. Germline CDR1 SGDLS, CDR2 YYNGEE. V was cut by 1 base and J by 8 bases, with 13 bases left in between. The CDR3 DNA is TGTGCCAGCAGCGTAACAGGGACCATGGATTCACCCCTCCACTTT. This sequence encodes CASSVTGTMDSPLHF.

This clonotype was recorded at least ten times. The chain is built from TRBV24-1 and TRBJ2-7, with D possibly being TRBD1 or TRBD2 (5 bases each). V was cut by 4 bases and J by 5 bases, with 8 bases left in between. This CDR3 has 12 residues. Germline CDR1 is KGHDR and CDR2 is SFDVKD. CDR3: CATSDRGDEQYF. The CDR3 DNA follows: TGTGCCACCAGTGACAGAGGGGACGAGCAGTACTTC.

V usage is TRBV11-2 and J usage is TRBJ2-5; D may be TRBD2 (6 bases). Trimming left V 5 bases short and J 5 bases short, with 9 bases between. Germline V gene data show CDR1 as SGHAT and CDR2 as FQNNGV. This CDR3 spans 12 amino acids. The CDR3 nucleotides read TGTGCCAGCAGCACAAGCGGGGAGACCCAGTACTTC. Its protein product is CASSTSGETQYF.

The chain's CDR3 is CAISESASSGNTIYF. CDR3 bases: TGTGCCATCAGTGAGTCGGCGAGCTCTGGAAACACCATATATTTT. The chain uses TRBV10-3 and TRBJ1-3; no definite D call. V was cut by 0 bases and J by 0 bases, with 6 bases left in between. The germline V gene has CDR1 ENHRY and CDR2 SYGVKD. The CDR3 contains 15 residues.

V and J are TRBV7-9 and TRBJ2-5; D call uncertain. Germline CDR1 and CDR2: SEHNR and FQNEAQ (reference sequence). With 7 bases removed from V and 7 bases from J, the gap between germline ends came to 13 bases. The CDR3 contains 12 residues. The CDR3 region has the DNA TGTGCCAGCAACGTCATCCCGGGGACCCAGTACTTC. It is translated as CASNVIPGTQYF.